This TCR beta chain was profiled in a study of blood T cell repertoires in COVID-19 (dated by TCRdb to 2019 to 2021). Notes on the research overall: Samples from collaborators originated in the United States, Italy and Spain and spanned both the acute and convalescent phases of COVID-19. The prospective study material was composed of cDNA or gDNA derived from T cells, B-cell-depleted T cells, or PBMCs. Deeply sampled blood TCRbeta repertoires from subjects exposed to, actively infected with, or recovered from COVID-19 were included in the dataset. The repertoires were released in a freely available public database intended as a resource for research on the immune response to SARS-CoV-2. Samples came from the ongoing ImmuneRACE study (first 160 participants) plus 1,254 subjects from 6 global collaborators. Sample metadata almost always included a de-identified subject ID, COVID-19 status, age in years and sex. Where available, HLA class I and class II types were obtained from metadata supplied by the sample provider rather than from assay-based typing. What the study reported, not specific to this receptor: The amount of clinical and demographic metadata varied by source and participant and was provided uncurated.

The collaborating institutions used their own protocols to collect whole blood in K2EDTA tubes. For TCRbeta analysis, collaborators shipped samples in one of three forms: frozen whole blood, isolated PBMCs, or DNA extracted from either of those sample types. Turning to this clone: Its target antigen remains unknown. Per-base quality was not reported, and no clone a single base away is much larger than it.

CDR1 is given as MDHEN and CDR2 as SYDVKM, both from the germline V gene. Relative to germline, V is missing 2 bases and J is missing 5 bases, with 11 bases of the junction outside any gene match. The CDR3 starts with the cysteine, ends with the phenylalanine, and has 16 residues. Only CDR3 DNA remains: 48 bases, in frame from the first base. The immunoSEQ Assay, a bias-controlled multiplex PCR, was used to amplify TCRbeta CDR3 regions from genomic DNA. In the original analysis: Within the assay, amplification of reference gene primers was used to estimate how many nucleated cells each sample contained. To quantify the absolute abundance of each unique TCRbeta CDR3 rearrangement, sequence reads were collapsed and filtered. Productive Simpson clonality was computed per sample as the square root of Simpson's diversity index over productive rearrangements. The clones in this table, taken by TCRdb from immuneACCESS, are in-frame only. Not every clone is retained; where verified, under half of the shortfall comes from an unresolved V gene, and the cause of the rest is unknown. D and trimming were read from the DNA, whereas the V and J calls and clone size are those reported in that table. The sample table holds 250,000 to 350,000 clones, of which about 89% were seen once. Around 12% of the sample belongs to the ten largest clones.

This clonotype was obtained from a woman aged 60-75 years with acute or convalescent COVID-19. This sequence uses TRBV28 and TRBJ2-7; 8 middle bases align to TRBD2. The sample consisted of peripheral blood. The CDR3 amino acid sequence is: CASSLLSRAGVDEQYF. The nucleotides are TGTGCCAGCAGTTTACTTAGTCGAGCGGGAGTGGACGAGCAGTACTTC.